Listed below are T cell receptor beta chains from one sample, sequenced in a study of blood T cell repertoires in COVID-19. Sequenced by immunoSEQ multiplex PCR; TCRdb stores in-frame clones only, minus some. Seen here are 210,000 or so clones, around 85% observed once, and the top ten hold 3% to 3.5%. Sequenced: PBMCs or T cells enriched from blood (not recorded which). These receptors originate from a woman between 45 and 65 years old in a cohort exposed to, infected with or recovered from COVID-19 (not recorded which). Both conserved end residues are part of each CDR3. The D gene is left open where the match is weak. Clone size is not always given. Where it is, it says once, few, many or a class for expanded clones.

j_gene	v_gene	abundance	d_gene	CDR3aa	CDR3nt
TRBJ2-1	TRBV7-8	-	TRBD2	CASSLLAGTYNEQFF	TGTGCCAGCAGCTTACTAGCGGGAACCTACAATGAGCAGTTCTTC
TRBJ1-2	TRBV3-1/TRBV3-2	-	-	CASSFNRDVYGYTF	TGTGCCAGCAGCTTTAACAGGGACGTCTATGGCTACACCTTC
TRBJ2-3	TRBV18	-	TRBD2	CASSPLAGVADTQYF	TGTGCCAGCTCACCACTAGCGGGGGTGGCAGATACGCAGTATTTT
TRBJ2-7	TRBV4-3	-	TRBD2	CASSQEVPGLAGGYEQYF	TGCGCCAGCAGCCAAGAGGTCCCGGGCCTAGCGGGGGGCTACGAGCAGTACTTC
TRBJ2-1	TRBV7-8	-	TRBD2	CASSRTSGGNEQFF	TGTGCCAGCAGCCGGACTAGCGGGGGCAATGAGCAGTTCTTC
TRBJ1-5	TRBV4-1	-	-	CASSLGGRTSNQPQHF	TGCGCCAGCAGCCTTGGGGGGAGAACTAGCAATCAGCCCCAGCATTTT
TRBJ1-3	TRBV9	-	-	CASSPSSGNTIYF	TGTGCCAGCAGCCCCTCCTCTGGAAACACCATATATTTT
TRBJ1-1	TRBV6-2/TRBV6-3	-	-	CASSYPDGEPWTSEAFF	TGTGCCAGCAGTTACCCAGACGGGGAACCTTGGACGTCGGAAGCTTTCTTT
TRBJ1-4	TRBV5-8	-	-	CASSLVGEAGEKLFF	TGTGCCAGCAGCTTGGTGGGGGAGGCAGGCGAAAAACTGTTTTTT
TRBJ2-3	TRBV2	-	TRBD2	CASTSGGPSTDTQYF	TGTGCCAGTACTAGCGGGGGGCCTAGCACAGATACGCAGTATTTT
TRBJ1-1	TRBV27	-	TRBD1	CASSKGQGLRPFF	TGTGCCAGCAGTAAGGGACAGGGTTTAAGACCTTTCTTT
TRBJ2-1	TRBV12-5	-	TRBD2	CASGALAGGYNEQFF	TGTGCTAGTGGTGCTTTAGCGGGGGGCTACAATGAGCAGTTCTTC
TRBJ1-1	TRBV14	-	TRBD1	CASSQTGTENTEAFF	TGTGCCAGCAGCCAGACCGGGACAGAGAACACTGAAGCTTTCTTT
TRBJ2-5	TRBV11-2	-	TRBD1	CASSLDRTGAQTQYF	TGTGCCAGCAGCTTAGATAGGACAGGGGCCCAGACCCAGTACTTC
TRBJ1-1	TRBV3-1/TRBV3-2	-	-	CASSQAGITAFF	TGTGCCAGCAGCCAAGCGGGGATTACGGCTTTCTTT
TRBJ2-2	TRBV7-2	once	TRBD1	CASSITGGADYTGELFF	TGTGCCAGCAGTATTACAGGGGGCGCAGACTACACCGGGGAGCTGTTTTTT
TRBJ1-5	TRBV27	-	TRBD1	CASSSTGGNQPQHF	TGTGCCAGCAGTTCTACAGGGGGGAATCAGCCCCAGCATTTT
TRBJ2-7	TRBV30	-	TRBD1	CAWSGRQGARYEQYF	TGTGCCTGGAGCGGTCGACAGGGGGCGCGGTACGAGCAGTACTTC
TRBJ1-4	TRBV12-3/TRBV12-4	-	-	CASSDRMTEKLFF	TGTGCCAGCAGTGACAGGATGACTGAAAAACTGTTTTTT
TRBJ2-2	TRBV5-1	-	-	CASSLADGGGELFF	TGCGCCAGCAGCTTGGCTGACGGGGGCGGGGAGCTGTTTTTT
TRBJ1-3	TRBV30	few	-	CAWDRGPGNTIYF	TGTGCCTGGGACAGAGGGCCAGGAAACACCATATATTTT
TRBJ2-3	TRBV2	-	TRBD2	CASRDPGLAYF	TGTGCCAGCAGAGACCCGGGACTAGCGTATTTT
TRBJ1-4	TRBV7-8	-	TRBD1	CASSLDRGHEKLFF	TGTGCCAGCAGCCTGGACAGGGGGCATGAAAAACTGTTTTTT
TRBJ1-1	TRBV6-5	-	-	CASSSTGVTEAFF	TGTGCCAGCAGCTCAACGGGAGTCACTGAAGCTTTCTTT
TRBJ2-5	TRBV27	few	TRBD2	CASSMKGLAGAKIQETQYF	TGTGCCAGCAGCATGAAAGGACTAGCGGGGGCCAAGATTCAAGAGACCCAGTACTTC
TRBJ1-2	TRBV5-6	-	TRBD1	CASIPRTGINYGYTF	TGTGCCAGCATCCCACGGACAGGGATTAACTATGGCTACACCTTC
TRBJ2-6	TRBV9	-	-	CASRRGGSGANVLTF	TGTGCCAGCAGAAGGGGGGGCTCTGGGGCCAACGTCCTGACTTTC
TRBJ1-2	TRBV25-1	-	-	CASSAARGGYTF	TGTGCCAGCAGTGCCGCAAGAGGCGGCTACACCTTC
TRBJ1-4	TRBV18	-	-	CASSPDQGFEKLFF	TGTGCCAGCTCACCCGACCAGGGATTTGAAAAACTGTTTTTT
TRBJ1-1	TRBV20-1	-	-	CSARTVEAFF	TGCAGTGCTAGGACAGTTGAAGCTTTCTTT
TRBJ1-1	TRBV11-2	-	TRBD1	CASSSPGTGYSTEAFF	TGTGCCAGCAGCTCACCCGGGACAGGGTATAGCACTGAAGCTTTCTTT
TRBJ1-5	TRBV4-1	-	-	CASSQDHSLGEPQHF	TGCGCCAGCAGCCAAGATCACAGCTTAGGTGAGCCCCAGCATTTT
TRBJ2-1	TRBV5-1	-	TRBD2	CASSLTSGGLREQFF	TGCGCCAGCAGCTTGACTAGCGGGGGGTTAAGGGAGCAGTTCTTC
TRBJ1-2	TRBV9	-	TRBD1	CASSLSRTGYGYTF	TGTGCCAGCAGCCTCAGTCGGACAGGGTATGGCTACACCTTC
TRBJ2-3	TRBV11-1	-	TRBD1	CASSPGQGARTDTQYF	TGTGCCAGCAGCCCAGGACAGGGGGCAAGGACAGATACGCAGTATTTT
TRBJ1-1	TRBV19	-	-	CASSSRQAQNTEAFF	TGTGCCAGTAGTTCCCGACAGGCTCAGAACACTGAAGCTTTCTTT
TRBJ1-2	TRBV3-1/TRBV3-2	-	-	CASSQGVTQFNYGYTF	TGTGCCAGCAGCCAAGGGGTCACACAGTTTAACTATGGCTACACCTTC
TRBJ1-6	TRBV6-5	-	TRBD1	CASSFLGQERNSPLHF	TGTGCCAGCAGTTTTCTCGGACAGGAACGTAATTCACCCCTCCACTTT
TRBJ2-7	TRBV30	few	-	CAWSIQGNYEQYF	TGTGCCTGGAGTATCCAGGGGAACTACGAGCAGTACTTC
TRBJ1-6	TRBV5-6	-	TRBD1	CASSSWTGRSPLHF	TGTGCCAGCAGCTCCTGGACAGGGAGATCACCCCTCCACTTT
TRBJ1-1	TRBV3-1/TRBV3-2	-	-	CASSPEGGVGGSTEAFF	TGTGCCAGCAGCCCAGAAGGGGGTGTTGGGGGAAGCACTGAAGCTTTCTTT
TRBJ2-5	TRBV20-1	-	-	CSASTGRGEETQYF	TGCAGTGCTAGTACGGGCCGGGGTGAAGAGACCCAGTACTTC
TRBJ1-5	TRBV4-3	-	-	CASSLASGDNQPQHF	TGCGCCAGCAGCCTTGCAAGCGGAGATAATCAGCCCCAGCATTTT
TRBJ1-5	TRBV12-3/TRBV12-4	-	-	CASSLGLDQHF	TGTGCCAGCAGTCTAGGACTGGACCAGCATTTT
TRBJ1-6	TRBV6-5	-	-	CATTIGDSYNSPLHF	TGTGCCACTACAATAGGGGATTCCTATAATTCACCCCTCCACTTT
TRBJ2-2	TRBV7-9	-	TRBD2	CASSLLAGDPGELFF	TGTGCCAGCAGCTTGCTAGCGGGGGACCCCGGGGAGCTGTTTTTT
TRBJ1-5	TRBV4-3	-	TRBD1	CASSQESGGSNQPQHF	TGCGCCAGCAGCCAAGAATCAGGGGGTAGCAATCAGCCCCAGCATTTT
TRBJ1-2	TRBV14	-	-	CASSRGSYGYTF	TGTGCCAGCAGCAGGGGGTCCTATGGCTACACCTTC
TRBJ2-5	TRBV20-1	once	TRBD2	CSASFGSGGEETQYF	TGCAGTGCTAGTTTTGGTAGCGGGGGGGAAGAGACCCAGTACTTC
TRBJ2-7	TRBV2	-	-	CASSGPPGGPTYEQYF	TGTGCCAGCAGTGGGCCGCCGGGCGGGCCTACCTACGAGCAGTACTTC
TRBJ1-1	TRBV5-8	-	-	CASSWGGGDTEAFF	TGTGCCAGCAGCTGGGGGGGCGGGGACACTGAAGCTTTCTTT
TRBJ2-3	TRBV7-3	-	TRBD2	CASGVAGDADTQYF	TGTGCCAGCGGGGTAGCGGGGGATGCAGATACGCAGTATTTT
TRBJ1-1	TRBV5-1	-	-	CASSSGNTEAFF	TGCGCCAGCAGCTCGGGGAACACTGAAGCTTTCTTT
TRBJ1-3	TRBV5-8	-	-	CASSSQGYSGNTIYF	TGTGCCAGCAGCTCCCAGGGATACTCTGGAAACACCATATATTTT
TRBJ2-2	TRBV19	-	TRBD2	CASSPQREAGPTGELFF	TGTGCCAGTAGCCCCCAACGGGAGGCAGGTCCCACCGGGGAGCTGTTTTTT
TRBJ1-2	TRBV5-6	-	-	CASSLLGNYGYTF	TGTGCCAGCAGCTTGCTAGGTAACTATGGCTACACCTTC
TRBJ2-7	TRBV11-2	-	TRBD1	CASSSIKGQGSYEQYF	TGTGCCAGCAGCTCCATTAAGGGACAGGGATCCTACGAGCAGTACTTC
TRBJ2-3	TRBV29-1	once	-	CSVSPDTQYF	TGCAGCGTTTCTCCAGATACGCAGTATTTT
TRBJ2-3	TRBV5-8	-	TRBD2	CASSLWFSGVYSTDTQYF	TGTGCCAGCAGCTTGTGGTTTAGCGGGGTATATAGCACAGATACGCAGTATTTT
TRBJ1-4	TRBV15	-	TRBD1	CATRVGQSIEKLFF	TGTGCCACCAGAGTGGGACAGTCGATAGAAAAACTGTTTTTT